This T cell receptor (beta chain) was identified during a study of OX40 agonist ivuxolimab in advanced cancers. Study context: Ivuxolimab, an agonist antibody against OX40 (CD134), was given to patients. Patients were treated with intravenous ivuxolimab, dosed at 0.01 to 10 mg/kg and infused every 2 weeks. Treatment received earlier with anti-PD-1, anti-PD-L1 or anti-CTLA-4 agents was allowed, and 40% had some.

Generated by immunoSEQ multiplex PCR, the TCRdb table keeps only in-frame clones and is missing some. The data show about 46,000 clones, roughly nine tenths seen once. Study conclusions and caveats: Relatively little clonal expansion, among the lowest observed, appeared in partial responders at 0.1-3.0 mg/kg.

A note on this clone: The antigen is not known.

The sequence came from an adult with an advanced solid tumor such as melanoma, head and neck, liver or kidney cancer. Sequences were derived from CD4+ or CD8+ T cells sorted from blood, sampled in a trial of the OX40 agonist ivuxolimab.

The chain's CDR3 is CASSILQGNTEAFF. The CDR3 DNA follows: TGTGCCAGCAGCATCCTACAGGGGAACACTGAAGCTTTCTTT. The chain joins TRBV6-1 to TRBJ1-1; tentatively, D is TRBD1 (6 bases). The length of the CDR3 is 14 residues. Germline lookup yields CDR1 MNHNS and CDR2 SASEGT. V dropped 6 bases and J dropped 1 base, with 12 bases sitting between them.